Listed below are T cell receptor beta chains from one sample, sequenced in a study of T cell responses to AZD1222 COVID-19 vaccine. Data came from immunoSEQ multiplex PCR; TCRdb stores just in-frame clones and leaves some out. The sample contains approximately 84,000 clones, approximately 85% of which appear only once. Source: peripheral blood, taken 28 days after the second AZD1222 dose. These receptors all come from an adult who received the AZD1222 COVID-19 vaccine. The CDR3 runs from the conserved cysteine through the conserved F or W. The D gene is left open where the match is weak. Only some rows state a clone size, as once, few, many or a class for expanded clones.

size,J,D,V,DNA,CDR3
-,TRBJ2-1,TRBD1,TRBV2,TGTGCCAGCAGTGGACCCGAGGGGACAGGGGTGTCCCCACAGTTCTTC,CASSGPEGTGVSPQFF
-,TRBJ2-7,-,TRBV24-1,TGTGCCACCAGTGATTTTAACGCGGCCGGGCAGTACTTC,CATSDFNAAGQYF
-,TRBJ2-7,-,TRBV4-2,TGTGCCAGCAGCCAAGAGTTCGCGAGCCCCTACGAGCAGTACTTC,CASSQEFASPYEQYF
-,TRBJ1-5,-,TRBV9,TGTGCCAGCGGAGGGGGGGCTCAGCCCCAGCATTTT,CASGGGAQPQHF
-,TRBJ1-1,-,TRBV2,TGTGCCAGCAGCCTGCGACAGATTAACACTGAAGCTTTCTTT,CASSLRQINTEAFF
once,TRBJ2-1,-,TRBV4-1,TGCGCCAGCAGCCAAGATAACTTATCCTACAATGAGCAGTTCTTC,CASSQDNLSYNEQFF
once,TRBJ2-6,-,TRBV5-4,TGTGCCAGCAGCTCCTCCTTAGAGGGGGGTTCAGGGGCCAACGTCCTGACTTTC,CASSSSLEGGSGANVLTF
-,TRBJ1-1,-,TRBV5-1,TGCGCCAGCAGCTTGGGTTCAGGTGAGAGGTTCGGAGCTTTCTTT,CASSLGSGERFGAFF
-,TRBJ2-7,TRBD2,TRBV5-4,TGTGCCAGCAGCTTGAGAGGTAGCGGGGACCCTTCCTACGAGCAGTACTTC,CASSLRGSGDPSYEQYF
-,TRBJ2-1,TRBD1,TRBV27,TGTGCCAGCAGTCCGACGACAGGGCTCCCCTACAATGAGCAGTTCTTC,CASSPTTGLPYNEQFF